This TCR beta chain was profiled in a study of shared clonotypes between healthy human individuals. Study-level results: The naive CD4 repertoires of a few donors were compared, and approximately 5% of clonotypes were shared.

The test was conducted at deep level. DNA at around 190 ng, 25,000 to 30,000 T cell genomes, went into sorted-subset replicate PCRs. Assay used: immunoSEQ multiplex PCR; TCRdb lists only in-frame clones, some missing. The table records about 2.3 million clones, around 93% of them present only once. The germline gives CDR1 MDHEN, CDR2 SYDVKM. The CDR3 spans 12 residues. Deletions cut 7 bases from V and 6 bases from J, with 10 bases between. For this clone: Its matching antigen is unknown.

Sequencing input: naive CD4+ T cells from PBMCs. Subset specified: CD45RA+ positively selected. The genes are TRBV28 and TRBJ1-5, with D hard to call. This TCR derives from a man aged 18 to 29 in good health. Some clones in this sample may be carry-over from other donors' samples. CDR3 sequence reads: CASNLGSQPQHF. The CDR3 DNA is TGTGCCAGCAATTTGGGTTCTCAGCCCCAGCATTTT. The full variable domain, rest sourced from reference TRBV28 and TRBJ1-5, is DVKVTQSSRYLVKRTGEKVFLECVQDMDHENMFWYRQDPGLGLRLIYFSYDVKMKEKGDIPEGYSVSREKKERFSLILESASTNQTSMYLCASNLGSQPQHFGDGTRLSIL.